This T cell receptor (beta chain) originates from a study of regulatory T cells in long-lasting Graves disease. Time point described: newly diagnosed GD, antithyroid drugs for less than 3 months. RNA isolated from PBMCs was used to make the TCR library. Doctors identified Graves' disease using the American Thyroid Association guidelines. Recruitment took place at an endocrinology department in Xi'an, China. Relying on iRepertoire HTBI primers and Arm-PCR of CDR3 regions, the team built TCR beta libraries. TCRdb used MiXCR to reprocess the multiplex PCR reads, holding one entry per CDR3 protein. This sample has 540,000 or so distinct CDR3 sequences; around an eighth occur once, and the top ten carry more than 8.5%. This clonotype has a count of ten or more. The sample also formed part of further work on T cells in Graves' hyperthyroidism and ophthalmopathy. According to that study: In blood, most of the thyroid clonotypes expanded above 0.001 were also present.

This receptor was taken from a man in his thirties or forties with Graves disease. The sequencing used peripheral blood mononuclear cells (PBMCs), collected at new diagnosis, from a patient treated with antithyroid drugs.

The CDR3 nucleotides are TGCAGCGTTGAAAGGCTGGGGGGAGTAGCTTTCTTT. Translated, it gives CSVERLGGVAFF. J is TRBJ1-1 and V is TRBV29-1; perhaps TRBD1 as D (5 bases). Looked up from germline, CDR1 is SQVTM and CDR2 is ANQGSEA. Trimming pared 2 bases from V and 10 bases from J, leaving 14 bases between. The length of the CDR3 is 12 residues.